The TCR beta chain described here comes from a study of blood T cell repertoires in COVID-19 (dated by TCRdb to 2018 to 2020). Notes on the research overall: Collaborator samples came from the United States, Italy and Spain and covered acute and convalescent phases of COVID-19. The prospective study material was composed of cDNA or gDNA derived from T cells, B-cell-depleted T cells, or PBMCs. A de-identified subject ID, COVID-19 status, age in years and sex were almost always included in the sample metadata. The repertoires were made available in a free public database intended to serve as a resource for research on the immune response to SARS-CoV-2. Where HLA class I and class II types were available, the types were taken from metadata supplied by the sample provider, not from assay-based typing. Subjects who had been exposed to COVID-19, were actively infected with it, or had recovered from it provided the deeply sampled blood TCRbeta repertoires that made up the dataset. Samples were obtained from the ongoing ImmuneRACE study (first 160 participants) and from over a thousand subjects provided by 6 global collaborators.

For this clone: The antigen it recognizes is unknown. No qualities accompany the bases; no much larger clone lies one base away.

TCRbeta CDR3 regions were amplified from genomic DNA using the immunoSEQ Assay, a bias-controlled multiplex PCR. The paper's processing steps were these. The number of nucleated cells in each sample was estimated from the amplification of reference gene primers within the assay. Sequence reads were collapsed and filtered to measure the absolute abundance of every unique TCRbeta CDR3 rearrangement. For each sample, productive Simpson clonality was calculated as the square root of Simpson's diversity index across productive rearrangements. Held by TCRdb, this immuneACCESS table contains in-frame sequences only and omits some clones. Under half of the omission traces to an unresolved V gene where checked; the cause of the rest is unknown. V, J and clone size are taken as reported in that table, and D and trimming were inferred from the DNA itself. The sample yields about 38,000 clones; about nine tenths were counted once. Approximately 7.2% of the sample comes from the top ten.

The CDR3 runs 12 residues from the cysteine to the phenylalanine. Only the CDR3 portion is preserved as DNA: 36 bases, with reading frame beginning at the first base. For this chain, trimming is 5 bases at the V end and 2 bases at the J end, and the number of junction bases without a gene match is 0. CDR1 and CDR2 are read off the germline V gene as SGHAT and FQNNGV. The collaborating institutions used their own protocols to collect whole blood in K2EDTA tubes. For TCRbeta analysis, collaborators shipped samples in one of three forms: frozen whole blood, isolated PBMCs, or DNA extracted from either of those sample types. General findings and caveats noted by the study authors: The quantity of clinical and demographic metadata differed by source and by participant and was supplied without curation.

The material sequenced was peripheral blood. The TCR originated in a human donor in a cohort sampled during active COVID-19. The sequence joins TRBV11-2 to TRBJ2-7; 7 bases in between match TRBD2. The CDR3 has the sequence CASSRGAYEQYF. The bases are TGTGCCAGCAGCCGGGGGGCCTACGAGCAGTACTTC.